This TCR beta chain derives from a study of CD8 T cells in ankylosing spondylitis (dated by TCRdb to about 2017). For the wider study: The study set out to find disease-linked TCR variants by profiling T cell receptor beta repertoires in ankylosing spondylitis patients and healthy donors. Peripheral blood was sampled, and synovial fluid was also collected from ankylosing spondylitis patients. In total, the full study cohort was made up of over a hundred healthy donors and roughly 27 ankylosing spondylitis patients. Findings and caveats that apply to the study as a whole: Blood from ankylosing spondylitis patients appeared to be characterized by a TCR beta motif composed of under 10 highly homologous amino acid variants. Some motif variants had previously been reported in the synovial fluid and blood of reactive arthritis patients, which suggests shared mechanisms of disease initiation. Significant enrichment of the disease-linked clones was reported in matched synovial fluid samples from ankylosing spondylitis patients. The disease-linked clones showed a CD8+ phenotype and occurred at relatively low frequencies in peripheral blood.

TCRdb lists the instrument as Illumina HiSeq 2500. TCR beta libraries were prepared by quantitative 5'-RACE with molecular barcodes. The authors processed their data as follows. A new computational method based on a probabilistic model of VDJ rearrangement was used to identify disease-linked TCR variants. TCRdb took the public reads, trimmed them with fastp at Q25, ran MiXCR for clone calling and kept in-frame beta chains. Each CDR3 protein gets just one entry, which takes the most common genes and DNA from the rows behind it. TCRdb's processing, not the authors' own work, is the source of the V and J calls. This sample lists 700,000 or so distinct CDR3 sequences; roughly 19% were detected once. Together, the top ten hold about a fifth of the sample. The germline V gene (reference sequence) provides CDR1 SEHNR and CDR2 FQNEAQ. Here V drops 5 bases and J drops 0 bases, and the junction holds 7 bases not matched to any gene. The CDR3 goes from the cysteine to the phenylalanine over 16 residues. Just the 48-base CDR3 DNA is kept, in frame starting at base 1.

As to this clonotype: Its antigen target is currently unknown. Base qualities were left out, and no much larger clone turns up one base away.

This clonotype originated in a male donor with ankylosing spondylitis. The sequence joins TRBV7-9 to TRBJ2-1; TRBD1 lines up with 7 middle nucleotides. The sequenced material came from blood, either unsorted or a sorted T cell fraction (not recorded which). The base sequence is TGTGCCAGCAGCACCTGGACAGGTGACTCCTACAATGAGCAGTTCTTC. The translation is CASSTWTGDSYNEQFF.